This TCR beta chain was retrieved from a study of immune evolution from preneoplasia to lung adenocarcinoma. Assay: immunoSEQ multiplex PCR; the TCRdb copy retains only in-frame clones and omits some. In the table there are about 40,000 clones, around 74% of which are singletons. The CDR3 runs 13 residues. V lost 3 bases and J lost 3, with 11 bases in between. The V gene's germline CDR1 is GTSNPN and CDR2 SVGIG (reference sequence). The specimen was FFPE invasive lung adenocarcinoma tissue. This TCR derives from a person between 60 and 69 years old with lung adenocarcinoma. V usage is TRBV30 and J usage is TRBJ1-2; D is unclear. The CDR3 spells CAWRDHHHYGYTF. CDR3 sequence (DNA): TGTGCCTGGAGAGATCACCACCACTATGGCTACACCTTC.